This TCR beta chain was documented in a study of blood T cells in healthy people across ages. Study conclusions and caveats: Possibly confounding the expanded clonotype changes was the fact that donor CMV status was unknown.

Only a few counts were recorded for this clonotype. The target antigen is unknown. The individuals who served as donors were healthy Caucasians living in Russia, aged about 6 to 100. Sample-barcoded 5' priming and a J-beta primer mix drove a second PCR of roughly 6 to 12 cycles. TCRdb analysed the 5' RACE reads with MiXCR anew, one entry per CDR3 protein. Among 1.8 million or so distinct CDR3 sequences listed, around 40% were seen once. The CDR3 is 13 residues long. CDR1 and CDR2 from the germline V gene are SQVTM and ANQGSEA. The rearrangement joins TRBV29-1 to TRBJ2-4; 7 nucleotides match TRBD2. The J call is in doubt because the DNA end fits TRBJ2-7 better. Sequenced: blood. The sequence was collected from a human donor in good health. The CDR3 region has the DNA TGCAGCGTCTCGGGGGACTACGGGTACGAGCAGTACTTC. Translation gives CSVSGDYGYEQYF.